This T cell receptor beta chain was identified during a study of beta chain features in type 1 diabetes. Across the study: Patients shared similar age, gender and cell yields with healthy donors. General study points: Type 1 diabetes patients showed a moderate but significant shortening of TCRB CDR3s in all four CD4+ subsets. The similarity of naive, central memory and Treg TCRB repertoires appeared greater among patients than among healthy donors.

V was clipped by 5 bases and J by 2 bases, with 13 bases between them. The germline V gene encodes CDR1 SGHTA and CDR2 FQGNSA. The CDR3 is made up of 14 amino acids. What was sequenced were expressed TCRB transcripts, since all of the isolated RNA had been reverse transcribed. Sequenced by immunoSEQ multiplex PCR; TCRdb stores in-frame clones only, minus some. The table includes about 170,000 clones, around 7.8% detected once. Every donor had blood drawn once into heparin, around 120 mL on average. A word on this clone: Its target is unknown.

The receptor's source is a woman aged 40 to 50 with type 1 diabetes. The chain combines TRBV7-2 with TRBJ2-7; D is perhaps TRBD2 (7 bases). The specimen was central memory CD4+ T cells from blood. The CDR3 spells CASSPQGLTYEQYF. DNA for the CDR3: TGTGCCAGCAGCCCACAGGGACTAACCTACGAGCAGTACTTC.